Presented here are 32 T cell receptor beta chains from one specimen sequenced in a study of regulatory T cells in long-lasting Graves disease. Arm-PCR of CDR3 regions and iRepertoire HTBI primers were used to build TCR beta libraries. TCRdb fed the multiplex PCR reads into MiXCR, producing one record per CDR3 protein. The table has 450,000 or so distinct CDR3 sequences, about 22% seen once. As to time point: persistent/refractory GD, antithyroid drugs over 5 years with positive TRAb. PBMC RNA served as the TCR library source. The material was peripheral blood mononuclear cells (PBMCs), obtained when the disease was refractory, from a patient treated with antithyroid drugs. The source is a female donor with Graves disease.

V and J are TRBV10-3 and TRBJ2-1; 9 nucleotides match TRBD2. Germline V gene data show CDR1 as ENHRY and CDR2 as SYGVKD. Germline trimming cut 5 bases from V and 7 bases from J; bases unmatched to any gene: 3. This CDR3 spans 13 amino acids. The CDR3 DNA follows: TGTGCCATCAGTCTAACTAGCGGGAATGAGCAGTTCTTC. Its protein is CAISLTSGNEQFF.

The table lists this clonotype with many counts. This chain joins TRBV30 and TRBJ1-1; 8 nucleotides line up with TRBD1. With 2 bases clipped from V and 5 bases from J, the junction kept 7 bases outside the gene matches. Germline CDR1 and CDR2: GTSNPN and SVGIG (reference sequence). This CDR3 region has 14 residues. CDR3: CAWSFRQGRTEAFF. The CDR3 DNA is TGTGCCTGGAGTTTCCGACAGGGGCGAACTGAAGCTTTCTTT.

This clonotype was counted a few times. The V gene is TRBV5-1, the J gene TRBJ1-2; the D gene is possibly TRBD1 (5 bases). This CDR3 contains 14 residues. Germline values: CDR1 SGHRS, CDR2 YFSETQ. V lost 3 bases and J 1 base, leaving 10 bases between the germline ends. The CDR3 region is CASSSGGVNYGYTF. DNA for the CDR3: TGCGCCAGCAGCTCCGGAGGGGTTAACTATGGCTACACCTTC.

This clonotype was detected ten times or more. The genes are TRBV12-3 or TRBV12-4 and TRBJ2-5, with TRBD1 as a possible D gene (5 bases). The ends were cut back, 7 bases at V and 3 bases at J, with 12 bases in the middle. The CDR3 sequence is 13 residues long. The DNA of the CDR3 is TGTGCCAGCACCCTGACAGAGGAAGAGACCCAGTACTTC. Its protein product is CASTLTEEETQYF.

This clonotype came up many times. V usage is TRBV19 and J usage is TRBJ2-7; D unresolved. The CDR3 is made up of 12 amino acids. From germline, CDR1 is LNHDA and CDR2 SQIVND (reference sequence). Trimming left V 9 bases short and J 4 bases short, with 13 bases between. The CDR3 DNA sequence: TGTGCCAGCAATGACCCCGGGTACGAGCAGTACTTC. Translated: CASNDPGYEQYF. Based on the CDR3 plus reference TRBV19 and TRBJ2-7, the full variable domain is DGGITQSPKYLFRKEGQNVTLSCEQNLNHDAMYWYRQDPGQGLRLIYYSQIVNDFQKGDIAEGYSVSREKKESFPLTVTSAQKNPTAFYLCASNDPGYEQYFGPGTRLTVT.

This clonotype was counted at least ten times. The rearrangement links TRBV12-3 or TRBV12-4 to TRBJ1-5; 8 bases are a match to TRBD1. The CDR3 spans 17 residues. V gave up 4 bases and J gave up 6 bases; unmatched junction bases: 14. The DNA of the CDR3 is TGTGCCAGCAGTTCCTTCAGGACAGGGAAGAGGGCTCAGCCCCAGCATTTT. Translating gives CASSSFRTGKRAQPQHF.

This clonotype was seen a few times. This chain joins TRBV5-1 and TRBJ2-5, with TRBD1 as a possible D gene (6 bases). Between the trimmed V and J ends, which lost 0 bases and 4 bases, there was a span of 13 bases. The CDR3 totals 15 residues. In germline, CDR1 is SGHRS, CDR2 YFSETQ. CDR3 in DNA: TGCGCCAGCAGCTTGGGTGGGGGCTACGGAGAGACCCAGTACTTC. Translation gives CASSLGGGYGETQYF.

The CDR3 sequence is CASSFGGATEAFF. The CDR3 nucleotides read TGTGCCAGTAGTTTTGGGGGAGCGACTGAAGCTTTCTTT. The chain joins TRBV19 to TRBJ1-1; TRBD1 is a possible D gene (5 bases). CDR3 length equals 13 residues. Germline loops: CDR1 LNHDA, CDR2 SQIVND (reference sequence). V lost 5 bases, J lost 5 bases, and 12 bases lay in between.

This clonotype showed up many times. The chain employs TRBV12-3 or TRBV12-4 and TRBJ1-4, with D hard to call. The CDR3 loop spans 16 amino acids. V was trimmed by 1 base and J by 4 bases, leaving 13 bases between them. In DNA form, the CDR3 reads TGTGCCAGCAGTTTAGGCCCAGAAGGAGGTAATGAAAAACTGTTTTTT. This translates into CASSLGPEGGNEKLFF.

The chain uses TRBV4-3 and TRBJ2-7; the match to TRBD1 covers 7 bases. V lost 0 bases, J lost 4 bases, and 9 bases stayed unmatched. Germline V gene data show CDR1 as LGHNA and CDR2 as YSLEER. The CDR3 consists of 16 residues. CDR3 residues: CASSQDRPGGPYEQYF. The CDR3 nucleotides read TGCGCCAGCAGCCAAGATCGTCCAGGGGGTCCGTACGAGCAGTACTTC.

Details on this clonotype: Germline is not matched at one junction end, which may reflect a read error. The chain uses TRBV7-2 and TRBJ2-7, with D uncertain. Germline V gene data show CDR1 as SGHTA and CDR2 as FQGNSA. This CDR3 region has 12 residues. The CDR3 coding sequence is TGTGCCAGCAGCTCGGTCGGTTACGGGCAGTACTTC. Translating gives CASSSVGYGQYF.

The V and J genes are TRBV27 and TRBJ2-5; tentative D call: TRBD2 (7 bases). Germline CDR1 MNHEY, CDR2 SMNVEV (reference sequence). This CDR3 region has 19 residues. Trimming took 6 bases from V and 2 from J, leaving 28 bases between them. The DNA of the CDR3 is TGTGCCAGCAGCCGGGGGGCTAGCGGCCTCAAGGGTGGGCAAGAGACCCAGTACTTC. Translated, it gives CASSRGASGLKGGQETQYF.

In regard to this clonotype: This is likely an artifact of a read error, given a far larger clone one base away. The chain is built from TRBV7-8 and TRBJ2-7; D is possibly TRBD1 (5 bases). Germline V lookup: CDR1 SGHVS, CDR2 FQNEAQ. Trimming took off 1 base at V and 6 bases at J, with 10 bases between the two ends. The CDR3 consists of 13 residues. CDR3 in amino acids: CASSLGTPVEQYF. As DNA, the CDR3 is TGTGCCAGCAGCTTAGGGACACCTGTCGAGCAGTACTTC.

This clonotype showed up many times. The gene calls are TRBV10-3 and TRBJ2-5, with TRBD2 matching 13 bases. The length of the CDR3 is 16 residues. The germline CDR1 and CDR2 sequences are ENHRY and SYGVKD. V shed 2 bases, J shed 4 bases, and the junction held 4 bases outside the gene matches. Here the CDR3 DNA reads TGTGCCATCAGTGAGCCGGGACTAGCGGGACCAGAGACCCAGTACTTC. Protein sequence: CAISEPGLAGPETQYF.

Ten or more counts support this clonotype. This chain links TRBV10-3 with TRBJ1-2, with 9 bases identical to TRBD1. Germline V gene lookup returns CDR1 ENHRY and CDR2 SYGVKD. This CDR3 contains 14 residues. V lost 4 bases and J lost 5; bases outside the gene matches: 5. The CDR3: CAISGGQGTYGYTF. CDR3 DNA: TGTGCCATCAGTGGGGGACAGGGAACGTATGGCTACACCTTC.

The chain's CDR3 is CAWSPGQGANQPQHF. In DNA, the CDR3 is TGTGCCTGGAGCCCGGGCCAGGGGGCCAATCAGCCCCAGCATTTT. The chain has TRBV30 and TRBJ1-5, with TRBD1 identical over 8 bases. This CDR3 spans 15 amino acids. Unmatched junction bases numbered 7, after V lost 3 bases and J lost 3 bases. The germline gives CDR1 GTSNPN, CDR2 SVGIG (reference sequence). Variable domain in full (rest from reference TRBV30 and TRBJ1-5): SQTIHQWPATLVQPVGSPLSLECTVEGTSNPNLYWYRQAAGRGLQLLFYSVGIGQISSEVPQNLSASRPQDRQFILSSKKLLLSDSGFYLCAWSPGQGANQPQHFGDGTRLSIL.

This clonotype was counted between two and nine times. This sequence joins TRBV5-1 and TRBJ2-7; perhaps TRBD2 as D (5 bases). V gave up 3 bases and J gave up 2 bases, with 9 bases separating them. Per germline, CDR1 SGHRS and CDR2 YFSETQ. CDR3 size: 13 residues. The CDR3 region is CASSYGDTYEQYF. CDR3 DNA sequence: TGCGCCAGCAGCTACGGGGATACCTACGAGCAGTACTTC.

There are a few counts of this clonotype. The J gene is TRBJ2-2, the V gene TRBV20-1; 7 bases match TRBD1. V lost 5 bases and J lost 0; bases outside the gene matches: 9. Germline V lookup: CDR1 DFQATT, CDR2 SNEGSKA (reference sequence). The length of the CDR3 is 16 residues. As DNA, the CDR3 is TGCAGTGCTCCGGCTCTAGACAGGGCGAACACCGGGGAGCTGTTTTTT. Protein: CSAPALDRANTGELFF.

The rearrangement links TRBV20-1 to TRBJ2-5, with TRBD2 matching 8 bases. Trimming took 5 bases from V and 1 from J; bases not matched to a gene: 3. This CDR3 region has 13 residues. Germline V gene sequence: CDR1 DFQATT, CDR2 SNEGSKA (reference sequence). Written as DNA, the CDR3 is TGCAGTGCTCGGACTAGCCCCCAAGAGACCCAGTACTTC. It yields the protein CSARTSPQETQYF.

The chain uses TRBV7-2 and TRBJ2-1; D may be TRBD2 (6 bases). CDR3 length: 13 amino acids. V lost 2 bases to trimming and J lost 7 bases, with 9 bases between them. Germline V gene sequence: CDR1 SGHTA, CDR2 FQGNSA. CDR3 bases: TGTGCCAGCAGCTTACCAGGGAGGAATGAGCAGTTCTTC. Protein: CASSLPGRNEQFF.

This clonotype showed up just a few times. DNA for the CDR3: TGTGCCAGCAGTCCCCTGGGTCGCGGGGAGACCCAGTACTTC. This translates into CASSPLGRGETQYF. The genes are TRBV27 and TRBJ2-5; a weak D match, TRBD2 (5 bases). Trimming removed 5 bases from V and 5 bases from J, with 15 bases in between. CDR1 MNHEY and CDR2 SMNVEV come from the germline V gene (reference sequence). This CDR3 contains 14 residues.

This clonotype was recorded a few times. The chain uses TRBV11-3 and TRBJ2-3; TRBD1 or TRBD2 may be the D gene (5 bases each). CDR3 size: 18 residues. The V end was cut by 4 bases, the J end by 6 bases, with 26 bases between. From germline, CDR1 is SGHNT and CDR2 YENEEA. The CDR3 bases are TGTGCCAGCAGCTCACTAGGCCCGCAGGGCGGTGCGGAGGATACGCAGTATTTT. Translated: CASSSLGPQGGAEDTQYF.

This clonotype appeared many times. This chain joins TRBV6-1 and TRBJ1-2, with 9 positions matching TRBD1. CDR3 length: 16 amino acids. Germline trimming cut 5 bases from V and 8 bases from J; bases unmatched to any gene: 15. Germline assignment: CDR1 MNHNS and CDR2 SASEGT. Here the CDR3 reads CASSRGTGKVANGYTF. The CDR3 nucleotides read TGTGCCAGCAGTCGAGGGACAGGGAAGGTTGCAAACGGCTACACCTTC.

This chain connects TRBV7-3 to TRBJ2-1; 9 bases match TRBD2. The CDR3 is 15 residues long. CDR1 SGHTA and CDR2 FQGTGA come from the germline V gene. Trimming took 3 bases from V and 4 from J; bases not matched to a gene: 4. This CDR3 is CASSLTSGEYNEQFF. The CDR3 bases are TGTGCCAGCAGCTTGACTAGCGGAGAATACAATGAGCAGTTCTTC. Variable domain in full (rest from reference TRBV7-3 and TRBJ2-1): GAGVSQTPSNKVTEKGKYVELRCDPISGHTALYWYRQSLGQGPEFLIYFQGTGAADDSGLPNDRFFAVRPEGSVSTLKIQRTERGDSAVYLCASSLTSGEYNEQFFGPGTRLTVL.

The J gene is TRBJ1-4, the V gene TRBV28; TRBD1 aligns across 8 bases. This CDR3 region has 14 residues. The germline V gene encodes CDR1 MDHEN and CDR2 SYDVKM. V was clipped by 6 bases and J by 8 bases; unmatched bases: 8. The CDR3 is CASSRTGGEEKLFF. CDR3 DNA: TGTGCCAGCAGCAGAACAGGGGGTGAGGAAAAACTGTTTTTT.

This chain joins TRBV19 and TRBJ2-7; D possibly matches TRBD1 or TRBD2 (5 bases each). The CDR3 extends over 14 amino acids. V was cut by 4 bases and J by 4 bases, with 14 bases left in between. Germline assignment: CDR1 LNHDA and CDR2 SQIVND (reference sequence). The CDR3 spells CASSTRRGTYEQYF. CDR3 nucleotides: TGTGCCAGTAGTACCCGCCGGGGCACTTACGAGCAGTACTTC.

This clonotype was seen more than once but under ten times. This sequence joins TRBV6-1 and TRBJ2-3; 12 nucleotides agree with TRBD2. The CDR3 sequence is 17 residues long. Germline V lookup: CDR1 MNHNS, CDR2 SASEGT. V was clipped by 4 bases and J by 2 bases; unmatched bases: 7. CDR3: CASSATGLAGFTDTQYF. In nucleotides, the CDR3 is TGTGCCAGCAGTGCTACTGGACTAGCGGGATTCACAGATACGCAGTATTTT.

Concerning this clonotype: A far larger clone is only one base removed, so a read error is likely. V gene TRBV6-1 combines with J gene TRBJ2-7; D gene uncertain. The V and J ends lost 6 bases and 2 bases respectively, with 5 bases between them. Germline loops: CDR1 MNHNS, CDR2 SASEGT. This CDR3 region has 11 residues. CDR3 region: CASRVAYEQYF. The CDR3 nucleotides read TGTGCCAGCAGGGTCGCCTACGAGCAGTACTTC.

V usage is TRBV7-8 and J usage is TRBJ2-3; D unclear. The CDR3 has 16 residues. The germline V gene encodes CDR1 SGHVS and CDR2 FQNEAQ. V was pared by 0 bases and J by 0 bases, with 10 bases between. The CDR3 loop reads CASSLAPPGSTDTQYF. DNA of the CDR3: TGTGCCAGCAGCTTAGCGCCCCCCGGTAGCACAGATACGCAGTATTTT.

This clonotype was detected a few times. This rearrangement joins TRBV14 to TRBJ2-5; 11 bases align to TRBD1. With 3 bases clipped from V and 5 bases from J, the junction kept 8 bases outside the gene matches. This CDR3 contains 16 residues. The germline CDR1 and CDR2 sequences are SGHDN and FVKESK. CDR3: CASSHPRTGGWETQYF. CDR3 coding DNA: TGTGCCAGCAGCCACCCTAGGACAGGGGGCTGGGAGACCCAGTACTTC.

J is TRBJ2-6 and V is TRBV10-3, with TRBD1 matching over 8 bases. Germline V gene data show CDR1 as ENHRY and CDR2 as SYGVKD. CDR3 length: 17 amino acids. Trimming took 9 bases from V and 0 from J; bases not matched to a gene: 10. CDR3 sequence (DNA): TGTGCCATTTCCATCGGACAGGGCGGCTCTGGGGCCAACGTCCTGACTTTC. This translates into CAISIGQGGSGANVLTF.

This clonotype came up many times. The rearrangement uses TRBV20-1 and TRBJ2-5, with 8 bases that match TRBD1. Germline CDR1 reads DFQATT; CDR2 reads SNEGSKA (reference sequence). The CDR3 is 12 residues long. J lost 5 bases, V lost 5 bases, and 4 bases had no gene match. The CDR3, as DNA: TGCAGTGCTCAGGGGGCGGGGGAGACCCAGTACTTC. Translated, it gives CSAQGAGETQYF.